Below, one T cell receptor beta chain is given with its context. Antigen specificity is unknown. Trimming cost V 6 bases and J 8 bases, with 11 bases left between them. This CDR3 has 13 amino acids. This sample is part of a study of T cell responses to AZD1222 COVID-19 vaccine. Study results and limitations: Compared with day 0, the breadth and depth of the Spike-specific TCR repertoire rose significantly after two doses of AZD1222.

Sequenced by immunoSEQ multiplex PCR; TCRdb stores in-frame clones only, minus some. The table includes some 120,000 clones, 80% to 90% detected once. This sequence originates from an adult in good health. Material: peripheral blood, obtained on day 0 of AZD1222 vaccination. J is TRBJ1-6 and V is TRBV12-3 or TRBV12-4; TRBD1 is a possible D gene (5 bases). The chain's CDR3 is CASSRDPHSPLHF. The CDR3 DNA reads TGTGCCAGCAGCCGGGACCCTCATTCACCCCTCCACTTT.